The rows below give T cell receptor beta chains drawn from one sample of a study of metastatic and nonmetastatic thyroid tumors. TCRdb reprocessed the PCR reads via MiXCR. The sample yields around 34,000 clones, 15% to 20% seen once. The sample comprised blood. The receptors here all came from a female donor with papillary thyroid cancer or a benign thyroid nodule (not recorded which). Some clones in this sample may be carry-over from other donors' samples. Each CDR3 is given with its conserved first and last residue. Fields, in order: CDR3 protein, CDR3 DNA, V gene, J gene, clone size, D gene. The D gene is left open where the match is weak. Clone size is not always given. Where it is, it says once, few, many or a class for expanded clones.

cdr3_aa: CASSFGSTYEQYF; cdr3_nt: TGCGCCAGCAGCTTCGGGAGTACCTACGAGCAGTACTTC; v_call: TRBV5-1; j_call: TRBJ2-7; clone_size: many; d_call: .
cdr3_aa: CASSPLGQNSNQPQHF; cdr3_nt: TGTGCCAGCTCACCGCTGGGACAGAATAGCAATCAGCCCCAGCATTTT; v_call: TRBV18; j_call: TRBJ1-5; clone_size: many; d_call: TRBD1
cdr3_aa: CASSPQGGLFTTNYGYTF; cdr3_nt: TGTGCCAGCAGCCCCCAGGGGGGCTTATTTACTACTAACTATGGCTACACCTTC; v_call: TRBV9; j_call: TRBJ1-2; clone_size: many; d_call: TRBD1
cdr3_aa: CASSHDGLFPYEQYF; cdr3_nt: TGTGCCAGCAGCCACGATGGACTTTTTCCCTACGAGCAGTACTTC; v_call: TRBV7-9; j_call: TRBJ2-7; clone_size: .; d_call: .
cdr3_aa: CASSLHNSEELFF; cdr3_nt: TGTGCCAGCAGCTTACACAATTCCGAGGAGCTGTTTTTT; v_call: TRBV7-8; j_call: TRBJ2-2; clone_size: many; d_call: .
cdr3_aa: CAWSGTLAGANVLTF; cdr3_nt: TGTGCCTGGAGTGGGACATTGGCTGGGGCCAACGTCCTGACTTTC; v_call: TRBV30; j_call: TRBJ2-6; clone_size: many; d_call: .
cdr3_aa: CASKNSNTEAFF; cdr3_nt: TGTGCCAGCAAAAATTCGAACACTGAAGCTTTCTTT; v_call: TRBV18; j_call: TRBJ1-1; clone_size: .; d_call: .
cdr3_aa: CSVPPGQGTYTEAFF; cdr3_nt: TGCAGTGTCCCCCCGGGACAGGGAACCTACACTGAAGCTTTCTTT; v_call: TRBV20-1; j_call: TRBJ1-1; clone_size: many; d_call: TRBD1
cdr3_aa: CASSAPLQSDTQYF; cdr3_nt: TGTGCCAGCAGCGCCCCTCTACAGTCAGATACGCAGTATTTT; v_call: TRBV6-2/TRBV6-3; j_call: TRBJ2-3; clone_size: many; d_call: .
cdr3_aa: CASSLAGPKDTEAFF; cdr3_nt: TGTGCCAGCAGCTTAGCCGGCCCAAAGGACACTGAAGCTTTCTTT; v_call: TRBV7-9; j_call: TRBJ1-1; clone_size: many; d_call: .
cdr3_aa: CASSRTQLSGNTLGF; cdr3_nt: TGTGCCAGCAGCAGGACACAGCTCTCTGGAAACACCTTAGGTTTT; v_call: TRBV11-1; j_call: TRBJ1-3; clone_size: .; d_call: .
cdr3_aa: CASSLGQGNEKLFF; cdr3_nt: TGTGCCAGCAGCTTGGGACAGGGGAATGAAAAACTGTTTTTT; v_call: TRBV5-8; j_call: TRBJ1-4; clone_size: many; d_call: TRBD1
cdr3_aa: CASSSSLGSYEQYF; cdr3_nt: TGTGCCAGCAGCTCGAGCTTGGGTTCCTACGAGCAGTACTTC; v_call: TRBV7-2; j_call: TRBJ2-7; clone_size: many; d_call: .
cdr3_aa: CSARDFGTYEQYF; cdr3_nt: TGCAGTGCTAGAGACTTCGGGACTTACGAGCAGTACTTC; v_call: TRBV20-1; j_call: TRBJ2-7; clone_size: .; d_call: .
cdr3_aa: CASSYDRARNTIYF; cdr3_nt: TGTGCCAGCAGTTATGACAGGGCCAGAAACACCATATATTTT; v_call: TRBV6-2/TRBV6-3; j_call: TRBJ1-3; clone_size: .; d_call: TRBD1
cdr3_aa: CASSLGGNNNSPLHF; cdr3_nt: TGTGCCAGCAGCCTAGGTGGGAATAATAATTCACCCCTCCACTTT; v_call: TRBV5-7; j_call: TRBJ1-6; clone_size: many; d_call: .
cdr3_aa: CASTTGGAYNEQFF; cdr3_nt: TGTGCCAGCACCACAGGGGGCGCCTACAATGAGCAGTTCTTC; v_call: TRBV2; j_call: TRBJ2-1; clone_size: many; d_call: TRBD1
cdr3_aa: CATSAGTGGNEQFF; cdr3_nt: TGTGCCACCAGCGCCGGGACAGGGGGGAATGAGCAGTTCTTC; v_call: TRBV15; j_call: TRBJ2-1; clone_size: medium-sized; d_call: TRBD1
cdr3_aa: CASSQEAGLLSQYF; cdr3_nt: TGTGCCAGCAGCCAAGAGGCAGGGCTCTTGAGCCAGTACTTC; v_call: TRBV4-2; j_call: TRBJ2-5; clone_size: .; d_call: .
cdr3_aa: CSARGWLLGDMGNEQFF; cdr3_nt: TGCAGTGCTAGAGGGTGGCTTTTGGGGGACATGGGGAATGAGCAGTTCTTC; v_call: TRBV20-1; j_call: TRBJ2-1; clone_size: .; d_call: .
cdr3_aa: CASSLSLSEAFF; cdr3_nt: TGTGCCAGCAGCTTATCCCTCTCTGAAGCTTTCTTT; v_call: TRBV7-9; j_call: TRBJ1-1; clone_size: few; d_call: .
cdr3_aa: CASSYLRGSYEQYF; cdr3_nt: TGTGCCAGCAGTTACCTCAGAGGCTCCTACGAGCAGTACTTC; v_call: TRBV6-2/TRBV6-3; j_call: TRBJ2-7; clone_size: .; d_call: .
cdr3_aa: CASNPSGRAGNEQFF; cdr3_nt: TGTGCCAGCAATCCTAGCGGGAGGGCCGGAAATGAGCAGTTCTTC; v_call: TRBV28; j_call: TRBJ2-1; clone_size: many; d_call: TRBD2
cdr3_aa: CASSQGHSGSYEQYF; cdr3_nt: TGTGCCAGCAGCCAAGGGCATAGCGGGAGTTACGAGCAGTACTTC; v_call: TRBV14; j_call: TRBJ2-7; clone_size: many; d_call: TRBD2
cdr3_aa: CASPREGANYGYTF; cdr3_nt: TGTGCCAGCCCCCGTGAGGGAGCTAACTATGGCTACACCTTC; v_call: TRBV6-4; j_call: TRBJ1-2; clone_size: many; d_call: .
cdr3_aa: CASSPILAQETQYF; cdr3_nt: TGCGCCAGCAGCCCTATACTAGCCCAAGAGACCCAGTACTTC; v_call: TRBV5-1; j_call: TRBJ2-5; clone_size: many; d_call: .
cdr3_aa: CASSLGLGPGQNEQFF; cdr3_nt: TGTGCCAGCAGCTTAGGACTGGGTCCCGGGCAGAATGAGCAGTTCTTC; v_call: TRBV7-8; j_call: TRBJ2-1; clone_size: many; d_call: .
cdr3_aa: CAISWGGNQPQHF; cdr3_nt: TGTGCCATTTCCTGGGGGGGAAATCAGCCCCAGCATTTT; v_call: TRBV19; j_call: TRBJ1-5; clone_size: few; d_call: .
cdr3_aa: CASGGGDNQPQHF; cdr3_nt: TGTGCCAGCGGGGGGGGGGACAATCAGCCCCAGCATTTT; v_call: TRBV19; j_call: TRBJ1-5; clone_size: many; d_call: .
cdr3_aa: CASSPNRAAGVSEQYF; cdr3_nt: TGTGCCAGCAGCCCGAACAGGGCAGCGGGGGTCTCCGAGCAGTACTTC; v_call: TRBV3-1; j_call: TRBJ2-7; clone_size: .; d_call: TRBD2
cdr3_aa: CASSSVLSYEQYF; cdr3_nt: TGTGCCAGCAGCTCCGTCCTTTCCTACGAGCAGTACTTC; v_call: TRBV5-6; j_call: TRBJ2-7; clone_size: many; d_call: .
cdr3_aa: CASSYSRTGGGYGYTF; cdr3_nt: TGTGCCAGCAGTTACTCCCGGACAGGGGGGGGCTATGGCTACACCTTC; v_call: TRBV6-5; j_call: TRBJ1-2; clone_size: .; d_call: TRBD1
cdr3_aa: CASKRTGEDTQYF; cdr3_nt: TGTGCCAGCAAAAGGACAGGGGAGGATACCCAGTACTTC; v_call: TRBV27; j_call: TRBJ2-5; clone_size: few; d_call: TRBD1
cdr3_aa: CSVTGGDEKLFF; cdr3_nt: TGCAGCGTGACAGGGGGGGATGAAAAACTGTTTTTT; v_call: TRBV29-1; j_call: TRBJ1-4; clone_size: many; d_call: TRBD1
cdr3_aa: CASIPAGGVYNEQFF; cdr3_nt: TGTGCCAGTATCCCAGCGGGAGGAGTCTACAATGAGCAGTTCTTC; v_call: TRBV19; j_call: TRBJ2-1; clone_size: many; d_call: TRBD2
cdr3_aa: CASSTGGVGETQYF; cdr3_nt: TGTGCCAGCAGCACCGGAGGGGTAGGAGAGACCCAGTACTTC; v_call: TRBV11-2; j_call: TRBJ2-5; clone_size: .; d_call: .
cdr3_aa: CASSPGDEQYF; cdr3_nt: TGTGCCAGCAGTCCAGGGGACGAGCAGTACTTC; v_call: TRBV27; j_call: TRBJ2-7; clone_size: medium-sized; d_call: .
cdr3_aa: CASSLSISGANVLTF; cdr3_nt: TGTGCCAGCAGTTTATCAATCTCTGGGGCCAACGTCCTGACTTTC; v_call: TRBV27; j_call: TRBJ2-6; clone_size: many; d_call: .
cdr3_aa: CASTGTALTYDEIF; cdr3_nt: TGTGCCAGCACCGGGACAGCGCTTACCTACGACGAGATCTTC; v_call: TRBV11-2; j_call: TRBJ2-7; clone_size: .; d_call: TRBD1
cdr3_aa: CASSSARGTGELFF; cdr3_nt: TGTGCCAGCAGCTCGGCGAGGGGCACCGGGGAGCTGTTTTTT; v_call: TRBV11-1; j_call: TRBJ2-2; clone_size: many; d_call: .
cdr3_aa: CASNYGPEQFF; cdr3_nt: TGTGCCAGCAACTACGGTCCTGAGCAGTTCTTC; v_call: TRBV11-2; j_call: TRBJ2-1; clone_size: .; d_call: .
cdr3_aa: CSAIRASGRSADTQYF; cdr3_nt: TGCAGTGCTATTCGGGCTAGCGGGAGGAGCGCAGATACGCAGTATTTT; v_call: TRBV20-1; j_call: TRBJ2-3; clone_size: .; d_call: TRBD2
cdr3_aa: CASSLFRNTEAFF; cdr3_nt: TGTGCCAGCAGTTTATTCAGAAACACTGAAGCTTTCTTT; v_call: TRBV27; j_call: TRBJ1-1; clone_size: few; d_call: .
cdr3_aa: CASSLAGWNTGELFF; cdr3_nt: TGTGCCAGCAGTTTGGCAGGGTGGAACACCGGGGAGCTGTTTTTT; v_call: TRBV12-3/TRBV12-4; j_call: TRBJ2-2; clone_size: many; d_call: .